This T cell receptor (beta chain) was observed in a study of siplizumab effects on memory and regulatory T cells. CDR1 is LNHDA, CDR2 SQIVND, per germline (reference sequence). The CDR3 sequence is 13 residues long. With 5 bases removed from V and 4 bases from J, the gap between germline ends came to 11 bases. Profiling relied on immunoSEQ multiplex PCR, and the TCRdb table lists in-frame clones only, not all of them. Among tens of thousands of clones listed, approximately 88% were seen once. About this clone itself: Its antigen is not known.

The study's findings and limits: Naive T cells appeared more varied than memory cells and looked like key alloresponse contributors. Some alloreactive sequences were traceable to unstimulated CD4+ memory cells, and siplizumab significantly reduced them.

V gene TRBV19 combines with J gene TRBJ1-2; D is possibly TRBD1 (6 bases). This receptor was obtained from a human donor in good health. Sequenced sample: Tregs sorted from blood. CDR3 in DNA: TGTGCCAGTAGTGTCACAGGGATCTATGGCTACACCTTC. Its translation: CASSVTGIYGYTF.